These T cell receptor beta chains were read from a single sample in a study of cytomegalovirus exposure and HLA in healthy donors. Using immunoSEQ multiplex PCR, the repertoire was profiled, and TCRdb retains in-frame clones only, with some absent. This listing includes about 170,000 clones. The sequencing input was PBMCs. All receptors come from a woman between 55 and 75 years old in good health and CMV-seronegative. CDR3s include the opening cysteine and the closing phenylalanine or tryptophan. A D gene is named only where the DNA matches it firmly.

v_call | cdr3_length | d_call | cdr3_aa
TRBV7-6 | 15 | TRBD2 | CASSLGLAGNNEQFF
TRBV12-5 | 20 | TRBD1 | CASGLPHRTGGAFPNTEAFF
TRBV5-4 | 13 | . | CAIVGERAGELFF
TRBV7-3 | 14 | . | CASSYYKNTGELFF
TRBV10-3 | 15 | . | CAISLEIMGANVLTF
TRBV5-1 | 20 | TRBD1 | CASSPETWTGGLSSYNEQFF
TRBV5-6 | 13 | . | CASSFFGGSEAFF
TRBV19 | 14 | . | CASSIQGRAYEQYF
TRBV5-1 | 18 | TRBD2 | CASSVKTSGGAPTDTQYF
TRBV12-5 | 16 | . | CASGLSRFANTGELFF
TRBV7-9 | 15 | . | CASSLTAESSYEQYF
TRBV7-6 | 16 | TRBD2 | CASSLNSWEGLYEQYF
TRBV6-1 | 15 | . | CASNRASSGANVLTF
TRBV25-1 | 17 | . | CASSGPLGGIGGNTIYF
TRBV18 | 13 | . | CASSPRGGAEQYF
TRBV5-1 | 14 | TRBD2 | CASSDPREADTQYF
TRBV5-1 | 16 | TRBD1 | CASSLVWDSSTDTQYF
TRBV5-1 | 15 | TRBD2 | CASATSGIGTGELFF
TRBV20-1 | 11 | . | CSASGYIGSTF
TRBV5-4 | 16 | TRBD2 | CASSLGGGGGADTQYF
TRBV27 | 15 | TRBD1 | CASSGTGIPLYEQYF
TRBV19 | 13 | . | CASSRSYPQRQFF
TRBV5-4 | 14 | . | CASSLTGDPRPHTF
TRBV28 | 15 | TRBD1 | CASSGTGTGALEAFF
TRBV6-4 | 16 | . | CASRHKQGVWSYEQYF
TRBV5-1 | 17 | TRBD2 | CASSLGVTSDFQETQYF
TRBV29-1 | 16 | TRBD1 | CSVNTGTGRIRNEQFF
TRBV7-2 | 15 | . | CASSLGGSANYGYTF
TRBV5-8 | 16 | TRBD2 | CASSLISLAAYNEQFF
TRBV5-4 | 14 | . | CASSLRTDGNTIYF
TRBV2 | 15 | TRBD1 | CASRGRTGLNTEAFF
TRBV2 | 14 | . | CASSELGGRRAQYF
TRBV4-3 | 16 | . | CASSQVLGAGNGELFF
TRBV19 | 14 | . | CASSLQGRTDTQYF
TRBV5-8 | 14 | TRBD1 | CASSFQGDQETQYF
TRBV30 | 16 | . | CAWRRFTTGTTYEQYF
TRBV9 | 14 | TRBD1 | CASSPSGQGGTQYF
TRBV6-5 | 13 | TRBD2 | CASSYGGVYEQYF
TRBV9 | 16 | TRBD2 | CASSVEGSGSYNEQFF
TRBV7-9 | 12 | . | CASTENRGEQYF
TRBV19 | 17 | . | CASSMIPGVASTDTQYF
TRBV11-3 | 14 | TRBD2 | CASSEGLAGDTQYF
TRBV11-1 | 16 | TRBD1 | CASSQRDRGGDSLLHF